Sequencing of this T cell receptor beta chain was carried out in a study of blood T cell repertoires in COVID-19. Study details: Material from acute and convalescent COVID-19 was sourced from the United States, Italy and Spain. The analysed material was cDNA or gDNA that came from T cells, B-cell-depleted T cells, or PBMCs.

Germline CDR1 and CDR2: SGHRS and YFSETQ. The CDR3 is 15 amino acids. Germline trimming cut 4 bases from V and 0 bases from J; bases unmatched to any gene: 4. Per the original data handling: Using reference gene primer amplification, nucleated cell counts were estimated. The assay was immunoSEQ multiplex PCR, and TCRdb's table has in-frame clones only and misses some. D and trimming come from the DNA, and the V and J calls and clone size come from that table. The sample lists 90,000 to 100,000 clones; roughly 88% were seen once. The rearrangement links TRBV5-1 to TRBJ2-1; 7 bases agree with TRBD2. Sequencing was performed on peripheral blood. The receptor was derived from a human donor in a cohort sampled during active COVID-19. The CDR3 sequence is CASSGEGGSYNEQFF. CDR3 DNA sequence: TGCGCCAGCAGCGGGGAGGGCGGCTCCTACAATGAGCAGTTCTTC.